This T cell receptor beta chain derives from a study of cytotoxic CD8 clonotypes in ibrutinib-treated CLL. The CDR3 runs to 17 residues. Deep sequencing aimed at 1 in 200,000 to 1 in 1 million T cells' resolution. The method was immunoSEQ multiplex PCR; TCRdb's version includes in-frame clones alone and lacks a portion of them. The data contain 55,000 to 80,000 clones, around three fifths of them singletons. V gene TRBV1 combines with J gene TRBJ2-7; the tabulated D call, TRBD2, remains unverified against the DNA. TRBV1 is reported as a pseudogene. The material was PBMCs, obtained after 12 months of ibrutinib treatment. The source of this sequence is a human donor with chronic lymphocytic leukemia. The CDR3 is CTSGSSTVPRGLYEQYF. CDR3 nucleotides: TGCACCAGCGGGTCTAGCACCGTTCCAAGGGGACTCTACGAGCAGTACTTC.